This TCR beta chain is drawn from a study of cytomegalovirus exposure and HLA in healthy donors. Study-wide findings and caveats: Researchers reported in a later analysis that a missense DCLRE1C variant was tied to TCR beta V- and J-gene trimming.

As to this clone: Antigen: not known.

Both 60 Vbeta primers and 13 Jbeta primers went into the PCR. TCRdb keeps only in-frame clones here, not all; method: immunoSEQ multiplex PCR. The table includes around 64,000 clones, approximately 92% detected once. Sequenced material: PBMCs. The sequence came from a woman in her 30s in good health and CMV-seropositive.

CDR3 amino acids: CSATLYNEQFF. The DNA of the CDR3 is TGCAGTGCTACCTTATACAATGAGCAGTTCTTC. The rearrangement joins TRBV20-1 to TRBJ2-1; D gene ambiguous. The V end lost 4 bases, the J end lost 4 bases, and 5 bases lay between the germline ends. CDR1 is DFQATT and CDR2 is SNEGSKA in the germline V gene (reference sequence). This CDR3 contains 11 residues.